Here is one T cell receptor (beta chain) with its context. No antigen is known for it. Mismatch with germline at one junction end may stem from a read error. Germline CDR1 and CDR2: SGHNT and YYREEE (reference sequence). This CDR3 spans 14 amino acids. The data originate from a study of tumor and adjacent non-tumor tissue in lung cancer. At the level of the study: Approximately 4 million productive TCRbeta reads were obtained per sample on average. Study-level points and caveats: Tumor TCR diversity, when higher, was linked to shorter survival. Normal lung showed higher cumulative top 100 clone frequency than tumor.

A modified ARM-PCR protocol with three rounds of nested PCR amplified TCRbeta. TCRdb redid the calling of the multiplex PCR reads with MiXCR, one entry per CDR3 protein. The table has around 140,000 distinct CDR3 sequences, approximately 72% seen once. The template was RNA from unsorted bulk tissue. Newly diagnosed lung cancer patients had thoracic surgery in China, August–late 2014, without prior chemotherapy. Sequencing was done on a sample of lung tumor tissue. The receptor was derived from a man between 60 and 75 years old with small cell lung cancer. The rearrangement links TRBV5-4 to TRBJ1-1; D may be TRBD1 (5 bases). The DNA for the CDR3 is TGTGCCAGCAACTTGGAGCAGGGTATCGCTGAAGCTTTCTTT. Amino acids: CASNLEQGIAEAFF.